This T cell receptor beta chain stems from a study of PD-1 blockade in classical Hodgkin lymphoma. Study-level information: Every 2 weeks, patients had 3 mg/kg nivolumab intravenously.

The protocol was immunoSEQ multiplex PCR, while the TCRdb copy is restricted to in-frame clones and leaves out a portion. There are around 65,000 clones in the sample; around 88% occur only once, and approximately 12% lies in the top ten. Comment on this clone: What it recognizes is unknown. Distinct nucleotide sequences in the sample also encode this CDR3.

Brentuximab vedotin exposure varied among the patients, all of whom had relapsed after autologous stem cell transplantation. Patients' outcomes at their best amounted to complete response, partial response or progressive disease. CDR1 LNHDA and CDR2 SQIVND come from the germline V gene (reference sequence). The CDR3 covers 15 residues. Trimming removed 9 bases from V and 1 base from J; junction bases left unmatched: 5. Whole-study results and caveats: Reports indicated that newly diagnosed patients had lower baseline TCR diversity than healthy donors did. TCR diversity in CD4+, not CD8+, cells rose significantly by C4D1.

The origin of this receptor is a human donor with classical Hodgkin lymphoma. The sequencing used peripheral blood mononuclear cells (PBMCs), collected at baseline. The chain has TRBV19 and TRBJ2-1, with TRBD2 matching over 11 bases. CDR3 sequence (DNA): TGTGCCAGCAGCCGACTAGCGGGGTCCTACAATGAGCAGTTCTTC. Translating gives CASSRLAGSYNEQFF.